This T cell receptor beta chain was captured by sequencing in a study of cytomegalovirus exposure and HLA in healthy donors. The study, taken as a whole, reports: Across all donors, roughly uniform sequencing depth was an assumption of the presence/absence analyses.

Turning to this clone: Its matching antigen is unknown. The sample carries other DNA sequences with the same CDR3.

The PCR was carried out with 60 Vbeta primers and 13 Jbeta primers. Clones were sequenced by immunoSEQ multiplex PCR, and TCRdb holds only the in-frame ones, with some missing. This sample has roughly 160,000 clones, with about three quarters found just once. This CDR3 contains 12 residues. Trimming shortened V by 2 bases and J by 5 bases, and 6 bases separated the two germline ends. CDR1 is MNHEY, CDR2 SVGAGI, per germline. Material: PBMCs. This chain joins TRBV6-5 and TRBJ1-1; D might be TRBD1 (5 bases). The clonotype was recovered from a girl aged 5-17 years in good health and CMV-seronegative. The DNA for the CDR3 is TGTGCCAGCAGTTACGGGGGGACTGAAGCTTTCTTT. It yields the protein CASSYGGTEAFF.